The 32 T cell receptor beta chains listed next were all sequenced from one sample in a study of shared clonotypes between healthy human individuals. Naive CD8 cells were CD45RO-negative, positively selected for CCR7, excluding terminally differentiated effector memory CD45RA+ cells. TCRdb keeps only in-frame clones here, not all; method: immunoSEQ multiplex PCR. Among around 1.9 million clones listed, 93% were seen once. The sequenced sample consisted of naive CD8+ T cells from PBMCs. These receptors were collected from a young man in good health. Some clones in this sample may be carry-over from other donors' samples.

This chain joins TRBV15 and TRBJ2-7; 9 nucleotides align to TRBD1. With V trimmed by 5 bases and J by 3 bases, 8 bases remained unmatched. The germline gives CDR1 LNHNV, CDR2 YYDKDF (reference sequence). The CDR3 sequence is 15 residues long. DNA of the CDR3: TGTGCCACCAGCCTGGAGGGACAGGGCCTCTACGAGCAGTACTTC. Its translation: CATSLEGQGLYEQYF.

The chain employs TRBV29-1 and TRBJ2-4; 7 bases fit TRBD2. Germline-derived CDR1 and CDR2 are SQVTM and ANQGSEA. The CDR3 extends over 13 amino acids. V was clipped by 4 bases and J by 8 bases; unmatched bases: 8. The CDR3: CSVVGGVSDIQYF. CDR3 DNA sequence: TGCAGCGTTGTGGGGGGGGTATCGGACATTCAGTACTTC.

This chain connects TRBV15 to TRBJ2-5; D is uncertain. This CDR3 region has 12 residues. Germline CDR1 reads LNHNV; CDR2 reads YYDKDF (reference sequence). Trimming stripped 6 bases from V and 0 bases from J, with 5 bases between. CDR3 nucleotide sequence: TGTGCCACCAGTCCAGACCAAGAGACCCAGTACTTC. This sequence encodes CATSPDQETQYF.

V is TRBV18 and J is TRBJ2-7, with TRBD2 matching 15 bases. Germline CDR1 is KGHSH and CDR2 is LQKENI. The CDR3 is 18 amino acids. Losses at the gene ends were 5 bases for V and 0 bases for J; bases not matched to a gene: 8. The CDR3: CASSSEGTSGRSSYEQYF. The CDR3 DNA sequence: TGTGCCAGCTCATCAGAAGGGACTAGCGGGAGGAGCTCCTACGAGCAGTACTTC.

The V and J genes are TRBV5-4 and TRBJ1-1, with D hard to call. CDR1 SGHNT and CDR2 YYREEE come from the germline V gene (reference sequence). This CDR3 has 14 amino acids. V gave up 0 bases and J gave up 4 bases, with 10 bases separating them. The CDR3 nucleotides read TGTGCCAGCAGCTTGGCGCGGAAGGGCACTGAAGCTTTCTTT. It translates to CASSLARKGTEAFF.

The count of this clone is one. The rearrangement uses TRBV19 and TRBJ1-5, with 9 bases fitting TRBD1. Germline values: CDR1 LNHDA, CDR2 SQIVND (reference sequence). The CDR3 extends over 15 amino acids. Trimming at V came to 6 bases and at J to 2 bases, leaving 5 bases not matched to a gene. The CDR3, as DNA: TGTGCCAGTAGGTCCCGACAGGGGGGCAATCAGCCCCAGCATTTT. This gives the protein CASRSRQGGNQPQHF.

The rearrangement joins TRBV27 to TRBJ2-1, with D maybe TRBD2 (7 bases). In germline, CDR1 is MNHEY, CDR2 SMNVEV (reference sequence). Trimming stripped 6 bases from V and 6 bases from J, with 21 bases between. The CDR3 loop spans 16 amino acids. CDR3 nucleotides: TGTGCCAGCAGCCGTCGGGGGGCGCGCCCCAGCAATGAGCAGTTCTTC. It yields the protein CASSRRGARPSNEQFF.

This sequence joins TRBV28 and TRBJ2-1; D may match TRBD1 or TRBD2 (5 bases each). Trimming shortened V by 7 bases and J by 2 bases, and 15 bases separated the two germline ends. Germline V gene data show CDR1 as MDHEN and CDR2 as SYDVKM. The CDR3 has 15 residues. The CDR3, as DNA: TGTGCCAGCACATCCTTCAGGGAGACCTACAATGAGCAGTTCTTC. Protein: CASTSFRETYNEQFF.

This chain connects TRBV27 to TRBJ1-4; 7 positions match TRBD1. V shed 6 bases, J shed 5 bases, and the junction held 9 bases outside the gene matches. Germline lookup yields CDR1 MNHEY and CDR2 SMNVEV (reference sequence). The CDR3 runs 15 residues. CDR3 region: CASSSPGTANEKLFF. The DNA of the CDR3 is TGTGCCAGCAGCTCCCCCGGGACAGCAAATGAAAAACTGTTTTTT.

For this clone: Within the sample, other DNA sequences also encode this same CDR3. V and J are TRBV13 and TRBJ2-7; D remains unclear. The CDR3 contains 12 residues. Trimming cost V 5 bases and J 0 bases, with 5 bases left between them. Germline loops: CDR1 PRHDT, CDR2 FYEKMQ (reference sequence). CDR3 sequence: CASSHSSYEQYF. Here the CDR3 DNA reads TGTGCCAGCAGCCATAGCTCCTACGAGCAGTACTTC.

The genes are TRBV12-2 and TRBJ2-7. TRBV12-2 is noted as a pseudogene. CDR3 size: 15 residues. The CDR3 loop reads CASRSSLNREDEQYF. CDR3 DNA: TGTGCAAGTCGCTCATCCCTTAACAGGGAGGACGAGCAGTACTTC.

This sequence joins TRBV28 and TRBJ2-3, with 11 bases that match TRBD2. From germline, CDR1 is MDHEN and CDR2 SYDVKM. The length of the CDR3 is 16 residues. V lost 6 bases, J lost 4 bases, and 9 bases stayed unmatched. This CDR3 is CASSLTSGSLPDTQYF. The DNA for the CDR3 is TGTGCCAGCAGCCTAACTAGCGGGAGTTTGCCAGATACGCAGTATTTT.

The V and J genes are TRBV18 and TRBJ2-2, with TRBD1 as a possible D gene (6 bases). Germline V CDR1 and CDR2: KGHSH, LQKENI. The length of the CDR3 is 17 residues. Trimming removed 3 bases from V and 0 bases from J, with 14 bases in between. CDR3 nucleotides: TGTGCCAGCTCACCTTCACCCGGGACACCGAACACCGGGGAGCTGTTTTTT. Translating gives CASSPSPGTPNTGELFF.

The chain employs TRBV9 and TRBJ1-4; D unresolved. CDR3 size: 14 residues. The V and J ends lost 0 bases and 8 bases respectively, with 11 bases between them. Per germline, CDR1 SGDLS and CDR2 YYNGEE. CDR3 sequence reads: CASSVGSAVEKLFF. The CDR3 DNA follows: TGTGCCAGCAGCGTAGGTTCGGCGGTGGAAAAACTGTTTTTT.

The chain links TRBV30 to TRBJ2-2; 8 bases fit TRBD1. V lost 3 bases to trimming and J lost 6 bases; unmatched junction nucleotides: 9. CDR1 and CDR2 (germline): GTSNPN, SVGIG (reference sequence). The CDR3 sequence is 15 residues long. In nucleotides, the CDR3 is TGTGCCTGGAGCCTAAACAGGGGGGCGGCCGGGGAGCTGTTTTTT. As protein: CAWSLNRGAAGELFF.

The chain joins TRBV6-1 to TRBJ2-7, with 9 bases fitting TRBD2. The CDR3 has 12 residues. With V trimmed by 10 bases and J by 3 bases, 4 bases remained unmatched. The germline V gene encodes CDR1 MNHNS and CDR2 SASEGT. The DNA for the CDR3 is TGTGCCACCTATAGCGGGAGCTACGAGCAGTACTTC. Translated: CATYSGSYEQYF.

The genes are TRBV5-4 and TRBJ2-1; 8 nucleotides line up with TRBD1. Trimming at V came to 0 bases and at J to 5 bases, leaving 7 bases not matched to a gene. Germline CDR1 and CDR2: SGHNT and YYREEE (reference sequence). This CDR3 spans 16 amino acids. In DNA, the CDR3 is TGTGCCAGCAGCTTGGCCTGGCAGGGGGCGAACAATGAGCAGTTCTTC. Translating gives CASSLAWQGANNEQFF.

This chain joins TRBV7-9 and TRBJ2-3, with 9 bases lining up with TRBD1. The CDR3 contains 16 residues. V gave up 3 bases and J gave up 2 bases; unmatched junction bases: 6. Germline V gene sequence: CDR1 SEHNR, CDR2 FQNEAQ (reference sequence). CDR3 sequence reads: CASSFTGTGYTDTQYF. The CDR3 nucleotides are TGTGCCAGCAGCTTTACCGGGACAGGGTACACAGATACGCAGTATTTT.

This chain joins TRBV27 and TRBJ1-2, with a weak D call TRBD1 (6 bases). From germline, CDR1 is MNHEY and CDR2 SMNVEV (reference sequence). With 1 base removed from V and 8 bases from J, the gap between germline ends came to 14 bases. There are 14 residues in the CDR3. DNA of the CDR3: TGTGCCAGCAGTTTATTGGGCCCTCAGGGGGGCTACACCTTC. Encoded protein: CASSLLGPQGGYTF.

CDR3: CASNKLAGVTYEQYF. The CDR3 region has the DNA TGTGCCAGCAACAAACTAGCGGGGGTCACCTACGAGCAGTACTTC. J is TRBJ2-7 and V is TRBV6-5; 11 bases align to TRBD2. Trimming removed 7 bases from V and 2 bases from J; junction bases left unmatched: 7. CDR1 MNHEY and CDR2 SVGAGI come from the germline V gene. The CDR3 is made up of 15 amino acids.

The chain joins TRBV19 to TRBJ1-5, with D possibly TRBD1 on 5 matching bases. V was trimmed by 4 bases and J by 5 bases, leaving 15 bases between them. CDR3 size: 15 residues. The germline V gene has CDR1 LNHDA and CDR2 SQIVND (reference sequence). The chain's CDR3 is CASSTLQGSHQPQHF. CDR3 DNA sequence: TGTGCCAGTAGTACCCTCCAGGGTAGTCATCAGCCCCAGCATTTT. Supplemented by reference TRBV19 and TRBJ1-5, the full variable domain reads DGGITQSPKYLFRKEGQNVTLSCEQNLNHDAMYWYRQDPGQGLRLIYYSQIVNDFQKGDIAEGYSVSREKKESFPLTVTSAQKNPTAFYLCASSTLQGSHQPQHFGDGTRLSIL.

This clone appeared once. The gene calls are TRBV5-1 and TRBJ1-1, with 8 positions matching TRBD1. Germline CDR1 reads SGHRS; CDR2 reads YFSETQ. V was clipped by 3 bases and J by 3 bases; unmatched bases: 7. The CDR3 is 15 amino acids. The CDR3 region has the DNA TGCGCCAGCAGCTCGACAGGGGCCGGGTACACTGAAGCTTTCTTT. This gives the protein CASSSTGAGYTEAFF.

The chain couples TRBV27 to TRBJ2-7, with TRBD1 matching 9 bases. Germline V gene data show CDR1 as MNHEY and CDR2 as SMNVEV (reference sequence). The CDR3 extends over 14 amino acids. J was trimmed by 7 bases and V by 7 bases; bases with no gene match: 11. The CDR3 DNA follows: TGTGCCAGCATGGTAGGGACAGGGCATTGGGAGCAGTACTTC. The encoded protein is CASMVGTGHWEQYF.

The rearrangement uses TRBV9 and TRBJ2-6; D ambiguous. The CDR3 runs to 14 residues. CDR1 is SGDLS and CDR2 is YYNGEE in the germline V gene. The V and J ends lost 4 bases and 3 bases respectively, with 8 bases between them. CDR3 DNA: TGTGCCAGCAGCTCCCCTGGTGGGGCCAACGTCCTGACTTTC. Its translation is CASSSPGGANVLTF.

J is TRBJ2-3 and V is TRBV7-9, with 10 bases aligning to TRBD2. With 5 bases clipped from V and 6 bases from J, the junction kept 11 bases outside the gene matches. Germline V gene lookup returns CDR1 SEHNR and CDR2 FQNEAQ (reference sequence). This CDR3 is built from 16 residues. The CDR3 nucleotides read TGTGCCAGCAGCCTCCGGGGTCTAGCGGGAGAGGATACGCAGTATTTT. Translating it yields CASSLRGLAGEDTQYF.

The chain joins TRBV6-4 to TRBJ2-5; D is undetermined. Trimming took 0 bases from V and 5 from J, leaving 16 bases between them. Germline V gene sequence: CDR1 MRHNA, CDR2 SNTAGT. The CDR3 totals 16 residues. CDR3 sequence reads: CASSDSGWVRFETQYF. The CDR3 DNA reads as TGTGCCAGCAGTGACTCGGGCTGGGTCAGGTTCGAGACCCAGTACTTC.

V usage is TRBV10-3 and J usage is TRBJ1-3, with TRBD1 as a possible D gene (5 bases). V lost 5 bases and J 4 bases, leaving 12 bases between the germline ends. The CDR3 extends over 14 amino acids. The V gene's germline CDR1 is ENHRY and CDR2 SYGVKD. The CDR3 loop reads CAISPQGVGNTIYF. The CDR3 DNA follows: TGTGCCATCAGTCCCCAGGGTGTAGGAAACACCATATATTTT.

This sequence joins TRBV4-3 and TRBJ1-1; D is uncertain. V dropped 4 bases and J dropped 0 bases, with 9 bases sitting between them. Per germline, CDR1 LGHNA and CDR2 YSLEER. The CDR3 is 14 amino acids. CDR3 loop: CASSPRNMNTEAFF. The CDR3 DNA reads as TGCGCCAGCAGCCCCCGGAATATGAACACTGAAGCTTTCTTT.

Of note for this clone: The sample contains more than one DNA sequence encoding this CDR3. The chain joins TRBV19 to TRBJ2-2, with D uncertain. Germline V CDR1 and CDR2: LNHDA, SQIVND (reference sequence). Trimming removed 3 bases at V and 7 bases at J, with 6 bases between. This CDR3 contains 12 residues. CDR3 nucleotides: TGTGCCAGTAGTATCGTCAGCGGGGAGCTGTTTTTT. Its translation: CASSIVSGELFF. The whole variable domain, filled in from reference TRBV19 and TRBJ2-2, reads DGGITQSPKYLFRKEGQNVTLSCEQNLNHDAMYWYRQDPGQGLRLIYYSQIVNDFQKGDIAEGYSVSREKKESFPLTVTSAQKNPTAFYLCASSIVSGELFFGEGSRLTVL.

This clone has only one observation. The chain is built from TRBV4-3 and TRBJ1-4, with 9 bases fitting TRBD1. The junction had 10 bases not matched to a gene; V was cut back by 6 bases and J by 8 bases. The CDR3 has 15 residues. Germline V gene sequence: CDR1 LGHNA, CDR2 YSLEER. CDR3 sequence: CASRRDRDYGEKLFF. In DNA, the CDR3 is TGCGCCAGCAGACGGGACAGGGACTATGGCGAAAAACTGTTTTTT.

The V call is TRBV29-1, the J call TRBJ2-3, with 9 bases identical to TRBD2. The junction had 7 bases not matched to a gene; V was cut back by 6 bases and J by 0 bases. The CDR3 consists of 15 residues. Germline CDR1 and CDR2: SQVTM and ANQGSEA. The CDR3 protein is CSVRGGRGSTDTQYF. CDR3 coding DNA: TGCAGCGTAAGGGGCGGGAGGGGTAGCACAGATACGCAGTATTTT.

The chain employs TRBV27 and TRBJ1-5; 11 bases agree with TRBD1. The germline CDR1 and CDR2 sequences are MNHEY and SMNVEV (reference sequence). The CDR3 covers 17 residues. V gave up 5 bases and J gave up 5 bases; unmatched junction bases: 11. Here the CDR3 reads CASSPSSGQGVHQPQHF. In nucleotides, the CDR3 is TGTGCCAGCAGTCCAAGTTCGGGACAGGGGGTTCATCAGCCCCAGCATTTT.